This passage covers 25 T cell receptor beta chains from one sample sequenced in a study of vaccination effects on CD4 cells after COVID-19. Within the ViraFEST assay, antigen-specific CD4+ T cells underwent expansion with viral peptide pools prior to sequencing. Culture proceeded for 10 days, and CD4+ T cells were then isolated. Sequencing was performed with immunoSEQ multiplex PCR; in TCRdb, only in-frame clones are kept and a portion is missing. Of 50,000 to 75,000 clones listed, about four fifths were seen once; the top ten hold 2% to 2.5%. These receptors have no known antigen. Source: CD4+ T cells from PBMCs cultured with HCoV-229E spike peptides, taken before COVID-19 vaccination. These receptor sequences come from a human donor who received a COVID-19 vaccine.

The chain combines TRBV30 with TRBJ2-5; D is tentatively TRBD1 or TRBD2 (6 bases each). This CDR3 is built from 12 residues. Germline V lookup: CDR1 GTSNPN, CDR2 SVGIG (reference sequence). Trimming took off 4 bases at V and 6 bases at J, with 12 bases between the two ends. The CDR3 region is CAWTFGGQTQYF. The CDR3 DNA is TGTGCCTGGACATTTGGGGGGCAGACCCAGTACTTC.

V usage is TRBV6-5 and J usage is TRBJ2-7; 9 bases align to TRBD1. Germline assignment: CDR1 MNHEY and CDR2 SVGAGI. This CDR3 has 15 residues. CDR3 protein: CASNYGTGSSYEQYV. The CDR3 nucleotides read TGTGCCAGCAATTACGGGACAGGGAGCTCCTACGAGCAGTACGTC.

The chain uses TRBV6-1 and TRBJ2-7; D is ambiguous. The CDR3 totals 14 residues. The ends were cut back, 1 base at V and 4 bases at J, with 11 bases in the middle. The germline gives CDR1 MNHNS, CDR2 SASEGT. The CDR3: CASSEGGSRYEQYV. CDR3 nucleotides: TGTGCCAGCAGTGAAGGTGGATCTAGGTACGAGCAGTACGTC.

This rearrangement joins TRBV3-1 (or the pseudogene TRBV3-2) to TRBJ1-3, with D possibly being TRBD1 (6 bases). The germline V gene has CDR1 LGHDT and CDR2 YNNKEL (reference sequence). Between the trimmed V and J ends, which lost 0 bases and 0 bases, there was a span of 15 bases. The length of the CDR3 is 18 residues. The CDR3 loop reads CASSQDRRQADSGNTIYF. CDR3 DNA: TGTGCCAGCAGCCAAGATCGGAGACAGGCCGACTCTGGAAACACCATATATTTT.

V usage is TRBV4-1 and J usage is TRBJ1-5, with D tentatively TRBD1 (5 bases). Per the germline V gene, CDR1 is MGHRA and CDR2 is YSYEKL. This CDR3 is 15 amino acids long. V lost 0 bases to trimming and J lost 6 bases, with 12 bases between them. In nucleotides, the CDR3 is TGCGCCAGCAGCCAAGATGAAGGGACCGCTCAGCCCCAGCATTTT. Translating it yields CASSQDEGTAQPQHF.

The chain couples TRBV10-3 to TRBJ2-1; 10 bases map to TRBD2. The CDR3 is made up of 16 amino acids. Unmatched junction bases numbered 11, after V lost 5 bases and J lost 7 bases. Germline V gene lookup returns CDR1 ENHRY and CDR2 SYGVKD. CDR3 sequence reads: CAISSPGGLAWNEQFF. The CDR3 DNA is TGTGCCATCAGTTCACCGGGGGGACTAGCGTGGAATGAGCAGTTCTTC.

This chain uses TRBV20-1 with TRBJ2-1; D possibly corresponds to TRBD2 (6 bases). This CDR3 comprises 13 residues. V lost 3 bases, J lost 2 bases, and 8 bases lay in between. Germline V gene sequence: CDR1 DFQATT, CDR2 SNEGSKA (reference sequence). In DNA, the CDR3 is TGCAGTGCTAGTTGGGGGGCCTACAATGAGCAGTTCTTC. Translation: CSASWGAYNEQFF.

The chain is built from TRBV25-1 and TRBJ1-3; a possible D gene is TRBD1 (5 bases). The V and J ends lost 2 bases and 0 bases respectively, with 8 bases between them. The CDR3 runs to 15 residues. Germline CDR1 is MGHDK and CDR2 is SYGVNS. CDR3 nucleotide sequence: TGTGCCAGCAGTGAAACAGGCAGCTCTGGAAACACCATATATTTT. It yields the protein CASSETGSSGNTIYF.

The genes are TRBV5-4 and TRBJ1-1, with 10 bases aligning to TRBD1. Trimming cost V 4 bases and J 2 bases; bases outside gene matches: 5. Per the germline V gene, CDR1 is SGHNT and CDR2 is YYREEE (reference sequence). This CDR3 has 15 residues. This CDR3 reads CASSRMTGGNTEAFF. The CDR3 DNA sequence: TGTGCCAGCAGCCGAATGACAGGGGGCAACACTGAAGCTTTCTTT.

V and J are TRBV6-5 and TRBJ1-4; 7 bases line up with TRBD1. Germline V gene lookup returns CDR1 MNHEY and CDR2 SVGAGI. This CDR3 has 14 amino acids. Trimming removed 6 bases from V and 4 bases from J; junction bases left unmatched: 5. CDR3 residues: CASRRQGINEKLFF. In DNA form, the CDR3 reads TGTGCCAGCAGACGACAGGGAATTAATGAAAAACTGTTTTTT.

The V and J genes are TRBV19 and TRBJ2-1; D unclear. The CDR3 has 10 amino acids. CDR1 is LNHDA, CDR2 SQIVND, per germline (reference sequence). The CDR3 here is CAFVAPAEFF. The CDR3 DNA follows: TGTGCTTTCGTGGCTCCGGCTGAGTTCTTC.

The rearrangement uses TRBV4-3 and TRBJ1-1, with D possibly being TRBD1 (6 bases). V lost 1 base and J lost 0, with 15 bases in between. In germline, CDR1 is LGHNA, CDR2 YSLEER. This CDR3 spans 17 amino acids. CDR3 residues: CASSQGVRQAMNTEAFF. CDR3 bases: TGCGCCAGCAGCCAAGGCGTGCGACAGGCCATGAACACTGAAGCTTTCTTT.

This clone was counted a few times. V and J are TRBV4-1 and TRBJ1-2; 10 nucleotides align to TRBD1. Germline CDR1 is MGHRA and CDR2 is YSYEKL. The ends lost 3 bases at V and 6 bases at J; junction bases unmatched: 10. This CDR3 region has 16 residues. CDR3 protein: CASSHSFGDRGDGYTF. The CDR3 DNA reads TGCGCCAGCAGCCACTCCTTTGGGGACAGGGGAGATGGCTACACCTTC.

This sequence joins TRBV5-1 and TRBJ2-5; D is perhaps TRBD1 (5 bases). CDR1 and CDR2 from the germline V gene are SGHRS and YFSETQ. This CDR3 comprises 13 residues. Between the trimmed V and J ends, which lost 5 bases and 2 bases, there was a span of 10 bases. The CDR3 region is CASRDNLQETQYF. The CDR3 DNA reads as TGCGCCAGCAGGGACAATTTACAAGAGACCCAGTACTTC.

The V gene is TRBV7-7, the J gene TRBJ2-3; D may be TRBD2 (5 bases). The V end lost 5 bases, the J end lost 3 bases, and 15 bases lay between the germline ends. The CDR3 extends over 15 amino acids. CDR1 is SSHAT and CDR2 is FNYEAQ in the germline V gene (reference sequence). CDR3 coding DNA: TGTGCCAGCAGCCCCCTCGTCGAGCGGACAGATACGCAGTATTTT. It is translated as CASSPLVERTDTQYF. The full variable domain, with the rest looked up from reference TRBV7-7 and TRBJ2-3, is GAGVSQSPRYKVTKRGQDVTLRCDPISSHATLYWYQQALGQGPEFLTYFNYEAQPDKSGLPSDRFSAERPEGSISTLTIQRTEQRDSAMYRCASSPLVERTDTQYFGPGTRLTVL.

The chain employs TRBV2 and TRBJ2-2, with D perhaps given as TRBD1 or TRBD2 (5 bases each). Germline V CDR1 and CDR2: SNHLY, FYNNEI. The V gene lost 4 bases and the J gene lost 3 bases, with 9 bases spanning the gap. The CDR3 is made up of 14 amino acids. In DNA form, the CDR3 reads TGTGCCAGCAGTGGTGGGGGTTACACCGGGGAGCTGTTTTTT. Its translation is CASSGGGYTGELFF. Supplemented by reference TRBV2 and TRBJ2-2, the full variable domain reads EPEVTQTPSHQVTQMGQEVILRCVPISNHLYFYWYRQILGQKVEFLVSFYNNEISEKSEIFDDQFSVERPDGSNFTLKIRSTKLEDSAMYFCASSGGGYTGELFFGEGSRLTVL.

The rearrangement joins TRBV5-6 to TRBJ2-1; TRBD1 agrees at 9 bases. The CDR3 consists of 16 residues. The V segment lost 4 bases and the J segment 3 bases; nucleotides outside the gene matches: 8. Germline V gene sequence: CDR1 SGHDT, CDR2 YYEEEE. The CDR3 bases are TGTGCCAGCAGCCTCACAGGGGGCGCGGTCTACAATGAGCAGTTCTTC. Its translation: CASSLTGGAVYNEQFF.

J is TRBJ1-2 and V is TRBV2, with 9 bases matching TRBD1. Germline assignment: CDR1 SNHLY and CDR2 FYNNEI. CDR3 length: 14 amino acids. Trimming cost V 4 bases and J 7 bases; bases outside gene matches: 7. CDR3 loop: CASSGGQGLGGYTF. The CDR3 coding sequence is TGTGCCAGCAGTGGGGGACAGGGTTTAGGTGGCTACACCTTC.

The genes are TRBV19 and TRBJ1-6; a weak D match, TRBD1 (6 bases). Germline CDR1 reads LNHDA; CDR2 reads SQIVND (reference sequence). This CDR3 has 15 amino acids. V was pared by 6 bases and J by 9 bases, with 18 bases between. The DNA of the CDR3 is TGTGCCAGTAGCCCAGGGGTTCTTCGGACTTCACCCCTCCACTTT. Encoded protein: CASSPGVLRTSPLHF.

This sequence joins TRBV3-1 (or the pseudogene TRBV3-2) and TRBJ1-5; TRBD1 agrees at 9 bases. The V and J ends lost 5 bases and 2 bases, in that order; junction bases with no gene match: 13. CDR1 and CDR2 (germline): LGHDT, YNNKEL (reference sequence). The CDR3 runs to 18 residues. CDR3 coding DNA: TGTGCCAGCAGCTCCGGACAGGGGACGCGACCCGGCAATCAGCCCCAGCATTTT. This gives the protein CASSSGQGTRPGNQPQHF.

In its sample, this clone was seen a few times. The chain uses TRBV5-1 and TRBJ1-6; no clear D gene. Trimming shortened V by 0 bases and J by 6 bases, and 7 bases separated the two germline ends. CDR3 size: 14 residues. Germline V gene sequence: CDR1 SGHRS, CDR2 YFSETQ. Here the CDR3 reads CASSLGNSNSPLHF. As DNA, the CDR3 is TGCGCCAGCAGCTTGGGGAATTCTAATTCACCCCTCCACTTT.

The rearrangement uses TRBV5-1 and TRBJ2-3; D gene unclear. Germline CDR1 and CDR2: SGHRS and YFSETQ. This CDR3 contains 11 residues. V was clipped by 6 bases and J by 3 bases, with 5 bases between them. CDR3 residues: CASKETDTQYF. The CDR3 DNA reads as TGCGCCAGCAAGGAAACAGATACGCAGTATTTT.

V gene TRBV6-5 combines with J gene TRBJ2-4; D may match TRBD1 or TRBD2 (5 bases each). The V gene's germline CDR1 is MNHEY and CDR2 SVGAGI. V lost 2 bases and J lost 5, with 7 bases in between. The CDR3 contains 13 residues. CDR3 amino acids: CASSYGDQNIQYF. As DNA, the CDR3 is TGTGCCAGCAGTTACGGGGACCAAAACATTCAGTACTTC.

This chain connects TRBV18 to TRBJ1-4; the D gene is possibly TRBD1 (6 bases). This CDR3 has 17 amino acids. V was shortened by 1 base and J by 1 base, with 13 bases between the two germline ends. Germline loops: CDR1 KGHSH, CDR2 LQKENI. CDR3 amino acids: CASSPLREGGTNEKLFF. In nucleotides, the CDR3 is TGTGCCAGCTCACCACTCCGAGAGGGGGGAACTAATGAAAAACTGTTTTTT.

The CDR3 coding sequence is TGTGCCAGCAGCAAGTCTGGGGTCTGTAACTATGGCTACACCTTC. Amino acid sequence: CASSKSGVCNYGYTF. The chain employs TRBV21-1 and TRBJ1-2. TRBV21-1 is deemed a pseudogene. The CDR3 runs to 15 residues.